The 3 T cell receptor beta chains below were found in one sample sequenced in a study of control samples from healthy donors and cancer patients. Measured with immunoSEQ multiplex PCR; TCRdb has only the in-frame clones, and not every one. The sample shows 150,000 to 200,000 clones, around 89% of them seen only once. Specimen: blood. The receptors were gathered from a woman in her 50s in good health.

The chain uses TRBV2 and TRBJ1-5; D gene unclear. The CDR3 has 13 amino acids. From germline, CDR1 is SNHLY and CDR2 FYNNEI. Trimming pared 3 bases from V and 3 bases from J, leaving 6 bases between. The CDR3 is CASSEEDNQPQHF. DNA of the CDR3: TGTGCCAGCAGTGAGGAGGACAATCAGCCCCAGCATTTT.

The chain combines TRBV27 with TRBJ1-5; 7 nucleotides line up with TRBD1. The J segment lost 7 bases and the V segment lost 8 bases, leaving 8 bases of the junction unmatched. This CDR3 comprises 13 residues. Germline CDR1 and CDR2: MNHEY and SMNVEV (reference sequence). The CDR3 bases are TGTGCCAGCGGAGACAGGGTAGGGCAGCCCCAGCATTTT. Protein: CASGDRVGQPQHF.

The rearrangement links TRBV7-2 to TRBJ2-1, with unresolved D. Germline V gene sequence: CDR1 SGHTA, CDR2 FQGNSA. V was cut by 5 bases and J by 7 bases, with 6 bases left in between. The CDR3 is 11 amino acids. CDR3 DNA: TGTGCCAGCAGCCAGGCGAATGAGCAGTTCTTC. It codes for CASSQANEQFF.